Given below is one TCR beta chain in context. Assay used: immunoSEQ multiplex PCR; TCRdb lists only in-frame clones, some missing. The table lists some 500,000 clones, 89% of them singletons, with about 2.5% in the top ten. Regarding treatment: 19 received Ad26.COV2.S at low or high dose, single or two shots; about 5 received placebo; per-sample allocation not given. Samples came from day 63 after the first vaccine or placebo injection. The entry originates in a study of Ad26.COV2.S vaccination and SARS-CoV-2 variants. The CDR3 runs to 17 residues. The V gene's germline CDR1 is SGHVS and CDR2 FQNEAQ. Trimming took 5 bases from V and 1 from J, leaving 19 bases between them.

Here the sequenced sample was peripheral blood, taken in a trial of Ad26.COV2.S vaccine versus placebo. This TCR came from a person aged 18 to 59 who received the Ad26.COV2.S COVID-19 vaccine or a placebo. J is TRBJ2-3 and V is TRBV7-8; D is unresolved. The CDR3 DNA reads TGTGCCAGCAGCCCGATTTCGGGCCCTTATGGCACAGATACGCAGTATTTT. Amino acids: CASSPISGPYGTDTQYF.